Listed below are T cell receptor beta chains from one sample, sequenced in a study of T cell responses to AZD1222 COVID-19 vaccine. Profiling relied on immunoSEQ multiplex PCR, and the TCRdb table lists in-frame clones only, not all of them. The sample yields over 130,000 clones, more than 80% seen once. The specimen was peripheral blood, collected 28 days after the second dose of the MenACWY control vaccine. The receptors originated from an adult who received the MenACWY meningococcal vaccine as a control. Each CDR3 is given with its conserved first and last residue. A D gene is named only where the DNA matches it firmly. The size of a clone is reported for some rows only, either as once, few or many, or as a class for expanded clones.

V,size,length,D,J,DNA,CDR3
TRBV19,.,15,TRBD1,TRBJ1-2,TGTGCCACCAAAGATCGGGACAGACCAAACTATGGCTACACCTTC,CATKDRDRPNYGYTF
TRBV11-3,.,13,.,TRBJ1-1,TGTGCCAGCAGCTTTCAGGGAGGCACTGAAGCTTTCTTT,CASSFQGGTEAFF
TRBV4-3,.,16,.,TRBJ1-5,TGCGCCAGCAGCCCAACCTTTGCGGGGGATAATCAGCCCCAGCATTTT,CASSPTFAGDNQPQHF
TRBV4-3,.,14,TRBD1,TRBJ1-1,TGCGCCAGCAGCCAGGGACAGGGGGCTACTGAAGCTTTCTTT,CASSQGQGATEAFF
TRBV3-1/TRBV3-2,.,18,.,TRBJ1-4,TGTGCCAGCAGCCGCGAACAGGGAGAGAAGGCCACTAATGAAAAACTGTTTTTT,CASSREQGEKATNEKLFF
TRBV28,.,12,TRBD1,TRBJ2-7,TGTGCCAGCAAGGACAGGGTCTACGAGCAGTACTTC,CASKDRVYEQYF
TRBV5-5,.,13,.,TRBJ1-2,TGTGCCAGCAGCTTCGAACAGGACTATGGCTACACCTTC,CASSFEQDYGYTF
TRBV28,.,15,.,TRBJ2-7,TGTGCCAGCAGTTCCCTAGGGCAGATATCTAACGAGCAGTACTTC,CASSSLGQISNEQYF
TRBV6-4,.,15,TRBD2,TRBJ2-3,TGTGCCAGCAGTCTCGGGACTAGCGGCACAGATACGCAGTATTTT,CASSLGTSGTDTQYF
TRBV4-3,.,18,TRBD2,TRBJ2-1,TGCGCCAGCAGCCAAGCCCCAGGTGGCGCGGGGGGGCGGAATGAGCAGTTCTTC,CASSQAPGGAGGRNEQFF
TRBV28,.,14,TRBD1,TRBJ1-2,TGTGCCAGCAGCGGAGGACAGGGTCGGTATGGCTACACCTTC,CASSGGQGRYGYTF
TRBV6-1,once,16,TRBD1,TRBJ1-3,TGTGCCAGCAGTGAAGCGGGACAGGGGTCTGGAAACACCATATATTTT,CASSEAGQGSGNTIYF
TRBV7-8,once,15,TRBD2,TRBJ2-1,TGTGCCAGCAGCTTAGTTGCACTAGCGGGAGTTGAGCAGTTCTTC,CASSLVALAGVEQFF
TRBV20-1,.,16,.,TRBJ1-2,TGCAGTGCTAGTCCCCTGCACCCCTTACAGGGTTATGGCTACACCTTC,CSASPLHPLQGYGYTF
TRBV5-6,.,15,.,TRBJ2-1,TGTGCCAGCAGCTTGGGCGGGAAGCCCCGCAATGAGCAGTTCTTC,CASSLGGKPRNEQFF
TRBV7-9,.,15,.,TRBJ2-1,TGTGCCAGCAGCTTATCAGCGGACCATTACAATGAGCAGTTCTTC,CASSLSADHYNEQFF
TRBV10-1,.,16,.,TRBJ2-1,TGCGCCAGCAGTGCCTCGGGGCCGAGCTCCTACAATGAGCAGTTCTTC,CASSASGPSSYNEQFF
TRBV28,.,13,.,TRBJ2-7,TGTGCCAGCAGCCCCGGGACCTTAAGCGAGCAGTACTTC,CASSPGTLSEQYF
TRBV28,.,16,.,TRBJ1-2,TGTGCCAGCAGTTTTTCCGGCAGCGGGTTTAACTATGGCTACACCTTC,CASSFSGSGFNYGYTF
TRBV27,once,16,.,TRBJ2-3,TGTGCCAGCAGTTTATTATCCGGTCTTAAAGCAGATACGCAGTATTTT,CASSLLSGLKADTQYF
TRBV7-2,.,16,.,TRBJ2-5,TGTGCCAGCAGCTTAGGAGGGAGGGGGCGCGGGGAGACCCAGTACTTC,CASSLGGRGRGETQYF
TRBV5-3,few,15,TRBD2,TRBJ2-7,TGTGCCAGAAGCTTGGCAGCTAGCGGGTCCTACGAGCAGTACTTC,CARSLAASGSYEQYF
TRBV18,.,15,.,TRBJ2-3,TGTGCCAGCTCACCGGACCCAGTAAACACAGATACGCAGTATTTT,CASSPDPVNTDTQYF
TRBV28,.,13,.,TRBJ2-1,TGTGCCAGCAGTTACGACTTCCACAATGAGCAGTTCTTC,CASSYDFHNEQFF
TRBV9,once,14,.,TRBJ2-7,TGTGCCAGCAGCGTAGATGGTCCCTCCTACGAGCAGTACTTC,CASSVDGPSYEQYF
TRBV28,.,13,.,TRBJ1-2,TGTGCCAGCAATCAGGAGACGGGCTATGGCTACACCTTC,CASNQETGYGYTF
TRBV7-3,.,13,.,TRBJ2-7,TGTGCCAGCAGCTTACTCCAGAACTACGAGCAGTACTTC,CASSLLQNYEQYF
TRBV7-2,.,14,TRBD1,TRBJ1-1,TGTGCCAGCAGCTTATGGACAGGGTACACTGAAGCTTTCTTT,CASSLWTGYTEAFF
TRBV3-1/TRBV3-2,.,19,TRBD1,TRBJ1-2,TGTGCCAGCAGCCATGCCGGGGGGACAGGGGCCGGCGGGAACTATGGCTACACCTTC,CASSHAGGTGAGGNYGYTF
TRBV3-1/TRBV3-2,.,17,.,TRBJ1-2,TGTGCCAGCAGCCAAGAAGGGGCTAGGGGAATTAACTATGGCTACACCTTC,CASSQEGARGINYGYTF
TRBV12-3/TRBV12-4,once,12,.,TRBJ1-3,TGTGCCAGCAGGCGCTCTGGAAACACCATATATTTT,CASRRSGNTIYF
TRBV7-6,.,17,TRBD1,TRBJ1-2,TGTGCCAGCAGCGGGGGACTCCAGGGGGCTCTGAACTATGGCTACACCTTC,CASSGGLQGALNYGYTF
TRBV18,once,15,.,TRBJ1-1,TGTGCCAGCTCACCGAGGCAGGGGCCGGGGACTGAAGCTTTCTTT,CASSPRQGPGTEAFF
TRBV5-5,once,17,.,TRBJ1-5,TGTGCCAGCAGCCCTTCCGGCACAGCATGGGGCAATCAGCCCCAGCATTTT,CASSPSGTAWGNQPQHF
TRBV6-5,.,14,.,TRBJ2-1,TGTGCCAGCAGGGGGAGGACAGGCGACAATGAGCAGTTCTTC,CASRGRTGDNEQFF
TRBV14,.,14,TRBD1,TRBJ2-2,TGTGCCAGCAGCCGGACAGGGGCCACCGGGGAGCTGTTTTTT,CASSRTGATGELFF
TRBV28,few,12,TRBD1,TRBJ1-1,TGTGCCAGCAGTCCGAGACAGGGTCGAGCTTTCTTT,CASSPRQGRAFF
TRBV11-2,.,14,TRBD1,TRBJ1-1,TGTGCCAGCAGCAAGACGTGGGACAGGACTGAAGCTTTCTTT,CASSKTWDRTEAFF
TRBV20-1,.,14,TRBD2,TRBJ2-5,TGCAGTGCTAGTCGGCTAGCGGGGGCAGAGACCCAGTACTTC,CSASRLAGAETQYF
TRBV9,.,13,.,TRBJ2-5,TGTGCCAGCAGCGTAGCGGGGCGAGAGACCCAGTACTTC,CASSVAGRETQYF
TRBV10-3,.,12,.,TRBJ2-3,TGTGCCATCGGAGACAGCACAGATACGCAGTATTTT,CAIGDSTDTQYF
TRBV5-1,.,15,.,TRBJ1-6,TGCGCCAGCAGTTTTTACGGGATCTTTGATTCACCCCTCCACTTT,CASSFYGIFDSPLHF
TRBV10-3,.,13,.,TRBJ2-7,TGTGCCATCAGTGACGACGGGAGATACGAGCAGTACTTC,CAISDDGRYEQYF
TRBV5-1,.,14,.,TRBJ2-3,TGCGCCAGCAGCTTGGACCGAAGCACAGATACGCAGTATTTT,CASSLDRSTDTQYF
TRBV27,.,11,.,TRBJ2-7,TGTGCCAGCAGTTCCCCCTACGAGCAGTACTTC,CASSSPYEQYF
TRBV6-4,.,15,.,TRBJ2-1,TGTGCCAGCAGCCGGGCCCCGAGCTCCTACAATGAGCAGTTCTTC,CASSRAPSSYNEQFF
TRBV7-3,.,12,.,TRBJ1-1,TGTGCCAGCAGCACTCTCGGGGGCGCGGCTTTCTTT,CASSTLGGAAFF
TRBV7-9,.,16,.,TRBJ2-7,TGTGCCAGCAGCCCACCGACTAAGGCAAACTCCTACGAGCAGTACTTC,CASSPPTKANSYEQYF
TRBV7-2,.,16,TRBD2,TRBJ2-1,TGTGCCAGCAGCTTAGACGGGACTAGCTCCTACAATGAGCAGTTCTTC,CASSLDGTSSYNEQFF
TRBV9,.,14,.,TRBJ2-2,TGTGCCAGCACCTTTTTCGCGAACACCGGGGAGCTGTTTTTT,CASTFFANTGELFF
TRBV6-6,.,16,TRBD1,TRBJ1-5,TGTGCCAGCACCGCCCTTGACAGGGGGCAAAATCAGCCCCAGCATTTT,CASTALDRGQNQPQHF
TRBV5-8,.,14,.,TRBJ2-2,TGTGCCAGCAGCTTGGCGCTAGTCACCGGGGAGCTGTTTTTT,CASSLALVTGELFF
TRBV9,.,15,.,TRBJ1-1,TGTGCCAGCAGCCAAACCCCTAACAGTAACACTGAAGCTTTCTTT,CASSQTPNSNTEAFF
TRBV15,.,15,.,TRBJ1-5,TGTGCCACCAGCAGACCACAGGGAAGCAATCAGCCCCAGCATTTT,CATSRPQGSNQPQHF
TRBV19,once,16,TRBD2,TRBJ2-3,TGTGCCAGTAGTATAGTGGGCGGGGGGAACACAGATACGCAGTATTTT,CASSIVGGGNTDTQYF